The 11 T cell receptor beta chains below were found in one sample sequenced in a study of blood T cell repertoires in COVID-19. Assay: immunoSEQ multiplex PCR; the TCRdb copy retains only in-frame clones and omits some. The data contain around 150,000 clones, approximately 83% of them singletons. Sequenced material: peripheral blood. The receptors come from a man between 65 and 79 years old with acute or convalescent COVID-19.

This sequence joins TRBV28 and TRBJ2-7, with TRBD2 matching 10 bases. Germline assignment: CDR1 MDHEN and CDR2 SYDVKM. Losses at the gene ends were 2 bases for V and 5 bases for J; bases not matched to a gene: 6. This CDR3 has 15 amino acids. CDR3 sequence (DNA): TGTGCCAGCAGTTTAACCAGCGGGAGGGCGGACGAGCAGTACTTC. Translating gives CASSLTSGRADEQYF.

This sequence joins TRBV21-1 and TRBJ1-1; TRBD1 is the table's D call, not checked against the DNA. TRBV21-1 is a known pseudogene. The CDR3 has 12 residues. The CDR3 nucleotides read TGTGCCAGCAGCCAACACCGCACTGAAGCTTTCTTT. Protein product: CASSQHRTEAFF.

The J gene is TRBJ2-7, the V gene TRBV6-5, with 8 bases identical to TRBD2. The V gene end was trimmed by 6 bases and the J gene end by 4 bases; junction bases not matched to a gene: 5. The CDR3 has 13 residues. Germline V gene lookup returns CDR1 MNHEY and CDR2 SVGAGI. The CDR3 here is CASRFSGIYEQYF. CDR3 nucleotides: TGTGCCAGCAGGTTTAGCGGGATTTACGAGCAGTACTTC.

V and J are TRBV6-6 and TRBJ2-3, with 12 bases fitting TRBD2. CDR3 length: 14 residues. The germline CDR1 and CDR2 sequences are MNHNY and SVGAGI (reference sequence). The trim removed 5 bases at V and 6 bases at J, leaving 3 bases unmatched. For the CDR3, the DNA is TGTGCCAGCAGTCCCGGGACTAGCGGGGATACGCAGTATTTT. It codes for CASSPGTSGDTQYF.

The chain joins TRBV6-5 to TRBJ2-1; TRBD1 matches at 11 bases. Germline CDR1 MNHEY, CDR2 SVGAGI. V lost 11 bases, J lost 3 bases, and 6 bases stayed unmatched. This CDR3 comprises 14 residues. The DNA for the CDR3 is TGTGCCGCAAGGGGACAGGGGGACTACAATGAGCAGTTCTTC. It is translated as CAARGQGDYNEQFF.

The V call is TRBV5-4, the J call TRBJ2-2, with 14 positions matching TRBD2. V lost 4 bases and J lost 4; bases outside the gene matches: 3. This CDR3 has 16 amino acids. Germline V lookup: CDR1 SGHNT, CDR2 YYREEE (reference sequence). The CDR3 nucleotides are TGTGCCAGCAGCCCGGGACTAGCGGGAGCCACCGGGGAGCTGTTTTTT. As protein: CASSPGLAGATGELFF.

In this sample, this clone turned up once. The chain links TRBV19 to TRBJ2-7, with D maybe TRBD2 (5 bases). Trimming removed 4 bases from V and 3 bases from J, with 10 bases in between. Germline lookup yields CDR1 LNHDA and CDR2 SQIVND (reference sequence). This CDR3 contains 13 residues. CDR3 bases: TGTGCCAGTAGTACGGGAATCCTCTACGAGCAGTACTTC. Residues: CASSTGILYEQYF.

The genes are TRBV5-1 and TRBJ1-2; 9 bases agree with TRBD1. This CDR3 has 17 amino acids. Germline V gene lookup returns CDR1 SGHRS and CDR2 YFSETQ. After removal of 0 bases from V and 8 bases from J, the junction contained 14 bases not matched to a gene. The CDR3 DNA is TGCGCCAGCAGCTTGGACAACCTGAACAGGGGGCGGGAGGGCTACACCTTC. This translates into CASSLDNLNRGREGYTF.

The V call is TRBV5-1, the J call TRBJ2-7, with 9 bases lining up with TRBD2. With V trimmed by 4 bases and J by 2 bases, 10 bases remained unmatched. Germline assignment: CDR1 SGHRS and CDR2 YFSETQ. The CDR3 sequence is 16 residues long. The CDR3 region is CASSPGLATDTYEQYF. CDR3 DNA sequence: TGCGCCAGCAGCCCCGGACTAGCGACCGACACCTACGAGCAGTACTTC.

The chain employs TRBV11-1 and TRBJ2-7; TRBD2 agrees at 9 bases. The germline gives CDR1 SGHAT, CDR2 FQDESV (reference sequence). Trimming at V came to 5 bases and at J to 4 bases, leaving 9 bases not matched to a gene. The CDR3 is 15 amino acids. The CDR3 nucleotides are TGTGCCAGCAGCCCTCATAGCGGGAGTGGATACGAGCAGTACTTC. Translating it yields CASSPHSGSGYEQYF. Complete variable domain (other parts from reference TRBV11-1 and TRBJ2-7): EAEVAQSPRYKITEKSQAVAFWCDPISGHATLYWYRQILGQGPELLVQFQDESVVDDSQLPKDRFSAERLKGVDSTLKIQPAELGDSAMYLCASSPHSGSGYEQYFGPGTRLTVT.

As for this clone: This specimen includes other DNA sequences encoding the same CDR3. This chain links TRBV3-1 (or the pseudogene TRBV3-2) with TRBJ1-2; TRBD1 matches at 7 bases. The germline V gene has CDR1 LGHDT and CDR2 YNNKEL (reference sequence). With 4 bases clipped from V and 6 bases from J, the junction kept 2 bases outside the gene matches. The CDR3 is made up of 12 amino acids. The DNA for the CDR3 is TGTGCCAGCAGCCGGACAGGAGATGGCTACACCTTC. Amino acid sequence: CASSRTGDGYTF.